This entry describes one T cell receptor beta chain. Trimming at V came to 6 bases and at J to 0 bases, leaving 1 base not matched to a gene. This CDR3 region has 15 residues. Germline V CDR1 and CDR2: MGHRA, YSYEKL. This sample was included in a study of blood T cell repertoires in COVID-19. Overall study context: Both acute and convalescent COVID-19 samples were obtained from the United States, Italy and Spain.

Per the study methods: Quantification of nucleated cells was approximated via reference gene primer amplification. Here immunoSEQ multiplex PCR was the method, and the copy in TCRdb shows in-frame clones only, minus some. V, J and clone size are taken as reported in that table, and D and trimming were inferred from the DNA itself. The repertoire consists of fewer than 250,000 clones, with around four fifths occurring once and the leading ten covering 2.5%. The chain combines TRBV4-1 with TRBJ1-5, with 11 bases that match TRBD1. The sequence was collected from a woman in her forties with active or convalescent COVID-19. Sequencing was done on a sample of peripheral blood. CDR3 sequence reads: CASRGTGGSNQPQHF. Written as DNA, the CDR3 is TGCGCCAGCAGAGGGACAGGGGGTAGCAATCAGCCCCAGCATTTT.